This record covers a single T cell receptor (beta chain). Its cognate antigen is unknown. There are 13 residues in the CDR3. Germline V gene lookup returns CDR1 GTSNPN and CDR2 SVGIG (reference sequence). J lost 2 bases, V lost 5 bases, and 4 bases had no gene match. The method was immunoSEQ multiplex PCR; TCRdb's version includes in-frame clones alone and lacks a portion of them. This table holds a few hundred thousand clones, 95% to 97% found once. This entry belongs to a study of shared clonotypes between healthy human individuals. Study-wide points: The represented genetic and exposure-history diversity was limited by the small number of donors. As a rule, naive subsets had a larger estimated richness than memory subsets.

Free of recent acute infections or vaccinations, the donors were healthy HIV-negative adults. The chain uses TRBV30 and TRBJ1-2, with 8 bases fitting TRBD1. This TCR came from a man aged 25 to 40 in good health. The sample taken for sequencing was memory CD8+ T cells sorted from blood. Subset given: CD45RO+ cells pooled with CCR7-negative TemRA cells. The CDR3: CAWRTGKNYGYTF. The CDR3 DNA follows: TGTGCCTGGCGGACAGGGAAAAACTATGGCTACACCTTC.